Listed here are 27 T cell receptor beta chains from one sample, sequenced in a study of radiotherapy plus CTLA-4 blockade in lung cancer. Method: immunoSEQ multiplex PCR; TCRdb's copy keeps in-frame clones and lacks some. The top ten hold 3% to 4.5% of the sample, which has approximately 50,000 clones, roughly 76% seen once. The sequenced sample was peripheral blood, obtained from a patient treated with radiotherapy plus ipilimumab. The receptors originated from a human donor with non-small cell lung cancer who had a complete response to radiotherapy plus ipilimumab.

This clone was observed a handful of times. The junction shows a germline mismatch at one end, possibly a read error. This chain uses TRBV5-1 with TRBJ2-1; 12 bases match TRBD2. CDR1 and CDR2 (germline): SGHRS, YFSETQ. The CDR3 runs 15 residues. The DNA of the CDR3 is TGCGCCAGCACCTTGACTAGCGGGAGCCACAATGAGCAGTTCTTC. Protein product: CASTLTSGSHNEQFF.

This clone appeared once. The rearrangement joins TRBV19 to TRBJ2-4; D gene unclear. Per germline, CDR1 LNHDA and CDR2 SQIVND (reference sequence). This CDR3 is 20 amino acids long. Trimming stripped 7 bases from V and 0 bases from J, with 28 bases between. CDR3 amino acids: CASTSFPLVRQPLAKNIQYF. The CDR3 coding sequence is TGTGCCAGTACCTCATTCCCACTCGTGCGGCAGCCACTAGCCAAAAACATTCAGTACTTC.

This clone is deemed medium-sized (0.01 to 0.1%). The J gene is TRBJ1-3, the V gene TRBV10-3; 8 positions agree with TRBD1. CDR3 length: 15 residues. Germline loops: CDR1 ENHRY, CDR2 SYGVKD. The trim removed 2 bases at V and 0 bases at J, leaving 0 bases unmatched. CDR3 region: CAISETGGSGNTIYF. The CDR3 DNA reads TGTGCCATCAGTGAGACAGGGGGCTCTGGAAACACCATATATTTT.

The chain recombines TRBV11-2 with TRBJ1-3; no definite D call. The CDR3 has 16 residues. The V gene lost 0 bases and the J gene lost 2 bases, with 11 bases spanning the gap. Germline V gene lookup returns CDR1 SGHAT and CDR2 FQNNGV. The CDR3 DNA reads TGTGCCAGCAGCTTAGATCCCCCCGGGACTGGAAACACCATATATTTT. This translates into CASSLDPPGTGNTIYF.

The rearrangement uses TRBV5-4 and TRBJ2-1; a possible D gene is TRBD1 (6 bases). This CDR3 is 15 amino acids long. Germline V gives CDR1 SGHNT, CDR2 YYREEE (reference sequence). Trimming shortened V by 4 bases and J by 3 bases, and 14 bases separated the two germline ends. CDR3 nucleotide sequence: TGTGCCAGCAGCCAGGACAGAACTATCTACAATGAGCAGTTCTTC. It codes for CASSQDRTIYNEQFF.

The chain has TRBV15 and TRBJ2-4; TRBD1 is a possible D gene (5 bases). Germline CDR1 LNHNV, CDR2 YYDKDF (reference sequence). This CDR3 has 20 amino acids. V dropped 0 bases and J dropped 0 bases, with 21 bases sitting between them. The CDR3 coding sequence is TGTGCCACCAGCAGAGATCCCGACCGACAGCTATGGCTAGCCAAAAACATTCAGTACTTC. Its translation is CATSRDPDRQLWLAKNIQYF.

The J gene is TRBJ2-2, the V gene TRBV4-2, with D unclear. The CDR3 totals 15 residues. Looked up from germline, CDR1 is LGHNA and CDR2 is YNFKEQ. The V gene lost 1 base and the J gene lost 1 base, with 7 bases spanning the gap. CDR3 residues: CASSQVPGNTGELFF. DNA of the CDR3: TGTGCCAGCAGCCAAGTACCGGGGAACACCGGGGAGCTGTTTTTT.

CDR3: CASSWIGGQGTYEQYF. The CDR3 bases are TGTGCCAGCAGCTGGATAGGGGGACAGGGGACCTACGAGCAGTACTTC. The chain joins TRBV5-4 to TRBJ2-7, with 10 bases that match TRBD1. The CDR3 is 16 residues long. From germline, CDR1 is SGHNT and CDR2 YYREEE (reference sequence). V trimming: 3 bases; J trimming: 2 bases; junction bases outside the gene matches: 8.

This rearrangement joins TRBV7-9 to TRBJ2-3, with TRBD1 as a possible D gene (5 bases). Looked up from germline, CDR1 is SEHNR and CDR2 is FQNEAQ (reference sequence). The CDR3 runs 13 residues. V was cut by 3 bases and J by 5 bases, with 9 bases left in between. For the CDR3, the DNA is TGTGCCAGCAGCTTTGAAGGGGTAGATACGCAGTATTTT. This sequence encodes CASSFEGVDTQYF.

This chain uses TRBV9 with TRBJ2-7, with 7 bases lining up with TRBD2. The length of the CDR3 is 14 residues. The V gene end was trimmed by 7 bases and the J gene end by 4 bases; junction bases not matched to a gene: 11. The V gene's germline CDR1 is SGDLS and CDR2 YYNGEE. In nucleotides, the CDR3 is TGTGCCAGCGGCACCACAGCGGGGAGTTACGAGCAGTACTTC. As protein: CASGTTAGSYEQYF.

The chain recombines TRBV2 with TRBJ2-1; 13 bases align to TRBD2. This CDR3 region has 15 residues. CDR1 SNHLY and CDR2 FYNNEI come from the germline V gene. Trimming at V came to 8 bases and at J to 3 bases, leaving 4 bases not matched to a gene. The CDR3 is CASGRLAGGYNEQFF. The CDR3 DNA reads TGTGCCAGCGGCCGACTAGCGGGAGGCTACAATGAGCAGTTCTTC.

The chain couples TRBV2 to TRBJ2-1, with 13 bases matching TRBD2. J lost 8 bases, V lost 6 bases, and 7 bases had no gene match. This CDR3 is built from 15 residues. The germline CDR1 and CDR2 sequences are SNHLY and FYNNEI. The CDR3 DNA follows: TGTGCCAGCAGCAGCACTAGCGGGAGGGCCTATGAGCAGTTCTTC. Translation gives CASSSTSGRAYEQFF.

The V and J genes are TRBV18 and TRBJ2-5; no clear D. The J call is doubtful: the DNA matches TRBJ2-7 better. CDR1 is KGHSH, CDR2 LQKENI, per germline. The CDR3 covers 12 residues. The CDR3 loop reads CASSPREYEQYF. As DNA, the CDR3 is TGTGCCAGCTCACCCCGTGAGTACGAGCAGTACTTC.

This chain joins TRBV19 and TRBJ1-5; no clear D gene. This CDR3 region has 15 residues. The germline gives CDR1 LNHDA, CDR2 SQIVND (reference sequence). V lost 0 bases to trimming and J lost 7 bases, with 13 bases between them. Here the CDR3 DNA reads TGTGCCAGTAGTATAGATCGGGGAGGGCACCAGCCCCAGCATTTT. It yields the protein CASSIDRGGHQPQHF.

The chain carries TRBV6-6 and TRBJ2-5; D gene ambiguous. The CDR3 loop spans 13 amino acids. V lost 0 bases, J lost 5 bases, and 7 bases lay in between. In germline, CDR1 is MNHNY, CDR2 SVGAGI (reference sequence). CDR3 in amino acids: CASSYSARETQYF. CDR3 sequence (DNA): TGTGCCAGCAGTTACTCAGCCCGGGAGACCCAGTACTTC.

The chain couples TRBV7-2 to TRBJ2-1; 9 nucleotides match TRBD2. The CDR3 covers 16 residues. Germline loops: CDR1 SGHTA, CDR2 FQGNSA. Trimming cost V 4 bases and J 2 bases; bases outside gene matches: 6. CDR3 sequence (DNA): TGTGCCAGCAGCTGGCTAGCGGGGCCCGCCTACAATGAGCAGTTCTTC. It codes for CASSWLAGPAYNEQFF.

The chain has TRBV4-1 and TRBJ2-5; 10 bases line up with TRBD1. CDR3 length: 15 residues. Trimming removed 1 base from V and 6 bases from J; junction bases left unmatched: 5. Per the germline V gene, CDR1 is MGHRA and CDR2 is YSYEKL. CDR3 DNA sequence: TGCGCCAGCAGCCAAGGAGACAGGGGGCCGAAGACCCAGTACTTC. Protein sequence: CASSQGDRGPKTQYF.

The V and J genes are TRBV5-4 and TRBJ2-3; 10 nucleotides agree with TRBD2. The J segment lost 4 bases and the V segment lost 5 bases, leaving 19 bases of the junction unmatched. This CDR3 comprises 19 residues. Per germline, CDR1 SGHNT and CDR2 YYREEE (reference sequence). The CDR3 protein is CASRGHRLAGAPGSDTQYF. DNA for the CDR3: TGTGCCAGCAGGGGACATAGGCTAGCGGGAGCCCCGGGGTCAGATACGCAGTATTTT.

The chain combines TRBV6-4 with TRBJ2-1, with a possible D match to TRBD2 (6 bases). Germline CDR1 MRHNA, CDR2 SNTAGT. The CDR3 has 15 residues. Trimming removed 5 bases from V and 6 bases from J, with 17 bases in between. The CDR3 spells CASSPLAFGSNEQFF. As DNA, the CDR3 is TGTGCCAGCAGTCCTCTAGCGTTCGGTAGCAATGAGCAGTTCTTC.

The gene calls are TRBV18 and TRBJ2-3, with D possibly being TRBD2 (6 bases). Germline lookup yields CDR1 KGHSH and CDR2 LQKENI. Trimming took 3 bases from V and 9 from J, leaving 16 bases between them. The CDR3 is 14 amino acids. This chain's CDR3 is CASSPPRDSRTQYF. Here the CDR3 DNA reads TGTGCCAGCTCACCCCCACGGGACTCCCGGACGCAGTATTTT.

The rearrangement joins TRBV5-4 to TRBJ1-2, with 12 bases that match TRBD1. The trim removed 0 bases at V and 7 bases at J, leaving 4 bases unmatched. Germline V lookup: CDR1 SGHNT, CDR2 YYREEE (reference sequence). This CDR3 has 15 residues. The CDR3 region is CASSLGDRGLSGYTF. The CDR3 region has the DNA TGTGCCAGCAGCTTGGGGGACAGGGGGCTCTCTGGCTACACCTTC.

The rearrangement links TRBV14 to TRBJ2-1, with TRBD2 identical over 10 bases. The CDR3 contains 15 residues. The germline gives CDR1 SGHDN, CDR2 FVKESK. V was clipped by 2 bases and J by 4 bases; unmatched bases: 2. The chain's CDR3 is CASSQLAGAYNEQFF. DNA of the CDR3: TGTGCCAGCAGCCAACTAGCGGGGGCGTACAATGAGCAGTTCTTC.

This clone turned up a few times. The rearrangement joins TRBV18 to TRBJ2-3; tentative D call: TRBD1 (5 bases). V was shortened by 3 bases and J by 2 bases, with 9 bases between the two germline ends. In germline, CDR1 is KGHSH, CDR2 LQKENI. The CDR3 is 14 residues long. CDR3: CASSPAGFTDTQYF. Written as DNA, the CDR3 is TGTGCCAGCTCACCCGCAGGGTTCACAGATACGCAGTATTTT.

This chain uses TRBV11-2 with TRBJ2-1; the D is unclear. The CDR3 loop spans 14 amino acids. Germline V lookup: CDR1 SGHAT, CDR2 FQNNGV. V was trimmed by 2 bases and J by 4 bases, leaving 9 bases between them. CDR3: CASSLTGGYNEQFF. In DNA, the CDR3 is TGTGCCAGCAGCTTAACGGGTGGATACAATGAGCAGTTCTTC.

The J gene is TRBJ1-5, the V gene TRBV28; maybe TRBD1 (6 bases). Looked up from germline, CDR1 is MDHEN and CDR2 is SYDVKM. This CDR3 is built from 14 residues. V lost 8 bases and J lost 6, with 17 bases in between. This CDR3 reads CASRPHRVSQPQHF. CDR3 coding DNA: TGTGCCAGCCGCCCGCACAGGGTTAGTCAGCCCCAGCATTTT.

The chain couples TRBV7-9 to TRBJ2-7; 7 positions match TRBD1. The CDR3 contains 15 residues. The trim removed 7 bases at V and 0 bases at J, leaving 9 bases unmatched. CDR1 SEHNR and CDR2 FQNEAQ come from the germline V gene (reference sequence). In nucleotides, the CDR3 is TGTGCCAGCACCAACGGACAGGCGAGCTCCTACGAGCAGTACTTC. Translated: CASTNGQASSYEQYF.

This clone appeared a few times. The rearrangement joins TRBV7-8 to TRBJ1-4; D gene unclear. The germline V gene encodes CDR1 SGHVS and CDR2 FQNEAQ. The CDR3 spans 14 residues. Between the trimmed V and J ends, which lost 1 base and 8 bases, there was a span of 11 bases. The CDR3 sequence is CASSLGGVGEKLFF. In DNA, the CDR3 is TGTGCCAGCAGCTTAGGGGGAGTTGGAGAAAAACTGTTTTTT.